These T cell receptor beta chains were read from a single sample in a study of cytomegalovirus exposure and HLA in healthy donors. Produced via immunoSEQ multiplex PCR; TCRdb's table is partial and in-frame only. The sample holds 100,000 to 150,000 clones, 81% seen once. Sequencing was done on a sample of PBMCs. These TCRs come from a man aged 18 to 30 in good health and CMV-seronegative. Both conserved end residues are part of each CDR3. D genes are given only for firm matches. The size of a clone is reported for some rows only, either as once, few or many, or as a class for expanded clones.

clone size	J gene	D gene	V gene	CDR3 DNA	CDR3 protein
-	TRBJ1-1	-	TRBV9	TGTGCCAGCAGCCCATCGGGGAATTTGAACACTGAAGCTTTCTTT	CASSPSGNLNTEAFF
-	TRBJ1-5	-	TRBV30	TGTGCCTGGAGTCGCCAAGGGAGGGGGAATCAGCCCCAGCATTTT	CAWSRQGRGNQPQHF
-	TRBJ1-4	-	TRBV6-5	TGTGCCAGCAGTTATTCTCAGGCCACTAATGAAAAACTGTTTTTT	CASSYSQATNEKLFF
-	TRBJ1-3	-	TRBV7-2	TGTGCCAGCAGCTTAGTAGGAGGAGAGATCTTCTCTGGAAACACCATATATTTT	CASSLVGGEIFSGNTIYF
-	TRBJ2-5	-	TRBV6-1	TGTGCCAGCAATAACCAAGAGACCCAGTACTTC	CASNNQETQYF
-	TRBJ1-1	TRBD1	TRBV11-1	TGTGCCAGCAGCGGCCAGACAGGGGGCCATGGAGCTTTCTTT	CASSGQTGGHGAFF
-	TRBJ1-1	-	TRBV18	TGTGCCAGCTCACCCGGACAGAACACTGAAGCTTTCTTT	CASSPGQNTEAFF
-	TRBJ2-5	TRBD2	TRBV10-3	TGTGCCATCAGTGATAGCGGGGGGGTGTTCCAAGAGACCCAGTACTTC	CAISDSGGVFQETQYF
-	TRBJ1-4	TRBD1	TRBV29-1	TGCAGCGCCCAAGGGGGCCCTAATGAAAAACTGTTTTTT	CSAQGGPNEKLFF
-	TRBJ2-7	TRBD1	TRBV30	TGTGCCTGGAGGAGACAGGGAACCTCCTACGAGCAGTACTTC	CAWRRQGTSYEQYF
-	TRBJ2-7	TRBD2	TRBV9	TGTGCCAGCAGCGTAGAAGCGGGGGGCTTTCGCGAGCAGTACTTC	CASSVEAGGFREQYF
-	TRBJ1-1	-	TRBV27	TGTGCCAGCAGTTTGGCAGGGCACCCTGAAGCTTTCTTT	CASSLAGHPEAFF
-	TRBJ1-5	-	TRBV5-4	TGTGCCAGCAGCTTAATCAGGGAAAGATGCAATCAGCCCCAGCATTTT	CASSLIRERCNQPQHF
-	TRBJ2-7	TRBD1	TRBV30	TGTGCCAAGGCATCCGGGACAGGGGACTACGAGCAGTACTTC	CAKASGTGDYEQYF
once	TRBJ1-6	-	TRBV14	TGTGCCAGCAGCCCCTCCTTAACAGGACCCCAAAGCTCCTATAATTCACCCCTCCACTTT	CASSPSLTGPQSSYNSPLHF
-	TRBJ2-5	-	TRBV11-2	TGTGCCAGCAGCTTCCGCGTAAGATCTCAAGAGACCCAGTACTTC	CASSFRVRSQETQYF
-	TRBJ1-6	-	TRBV4-1	TGCGCCAGCAACCAAGAATTGGTAGGGGTAGGGTCACCCCTCCACTTT	CASNQELVGVGSPLHF
-	TRBJ1-2	-	TRBV5-1	TGCGCCAGCAGCTCCCCCTTGTCGTCTAACTATGGCTACACCTTC	CASSSPLSSNYGYTF
-	TRBJ1-3	-	TRBV11-3	TGTGCCAGCAGTCTTCGGTCGGACACCATATATTTT	CASSLRSDTIYF
-	TRBJ2-1	TRBD2	TRBV9	TGTGCCAGCAGCGTAGCTCTGACTAGCGGGGACGGGGAGCAGTTCTTC	CASSVALTSGDGEQFF
-	TRBJ1-1	-	TRBV9	TGTGCCAGCAGCACTTCAGGGTTCGGGAACACTGAAGCTTTCTTT	CASSTSGFGNTEAFF
-	TRBJ2-2	-	TRBV28	TGTGCCAGCAGTTTAATAACCGGGGAGCTGTTTTTT	CASSLITGELFF
-	TRBJ2-7	-	TRBV15	TGTGCCACCAGCAGGGACAGAGGAGGGCAGTACTTC	CATSRDRGGQYF
-	TRBJ1-1	TRBD1	TRBV11-2	TGTGCCAGCAGCTTCGAACAGGGGCTTGAAGCTTTCTTT	CASSFEQGLEAFF
-	TRBJ1-2	-	TRBV19	TGTGCCAGTAGTATAGTCGCAGGCTATGGCTACACCTTC	CASSIVAGYGYTF
-	TRBJ1-2	-	TRBV10-3	TGTGCCACCGAGGATTGCGATTCGAGGATCTACACCTTC	CATEDCDSRIYTF
few	TRBJ2-5	-	TRBV13	TGTGCCAGCAGCCCAAAGGGGGAGTTGGCGCCAGAGACCCAGTACTTC	CASSPKGELAPETQYF
-	TRBJ1-3	-	TRBV9	TGTGCCAGCAGCGTAGGTGCGGTAGACTCTGGAAACACCATATATTTT	CASSVGAVDSGNTIYF
-	TRBJ1-5	-	TRBV30	TGTGCCTGGGGCAGTAGCAATCAGCCCCGGCATTTT	CAWGSSNQPRHF
-	TRBJ1-2	-	TRBV4-3	TGCGCCAGCAGCCAAGATCTGTATGACAGCCGTGGCTACACCTTC	CASSQDLYDSRGYTF
-	TRBJ2-1	-	TRBV4-1	TGCGCCAGCAGCCAAGATGTGCCAGGTGCCAATGAGCAGTTCTTC	CASSQDVPGANEQFF
-	TRBJ2-7	-	TRBV28	TGTGCCAGCAGTTTTGTTATTATAGCTTACGAGCAGTACTTC	CASSFVIIAYEQYF
-	TRBJ2-2	-	TRBV30	TGTGCCTGGCCCCGAGGAACGGGGGCGAACACCGGGGAGCTGTTTTTT	CAWPRGTGANTGELFF
-	TRBJ2-2	-	TRBV7-9	TGTGCCAGCAGCTTCCCCGACTTAATCACCGGGGAGCTGTTTTTT	CASSFPDLITGELFF
-	TRBJ1-5	-	TRBV5-5	TGTGCCAGCAGCTTGGCAAAGGGTCAGGGGATAAATCAGCCCCAGCATTTT	CASSLAKGQGINQPQHF
few	TRBJ1-4	TRBD1	TRBV30	TGTGCCTGGAGTTCTCGCACCGGACAGGGGACTGAAAAACTGTTTTTT	CAWSSRTGQGTEKLFF
-	TRBJ1-2	TRBD1	TRBV27	TGTGCCAGCAGTCCCCGACAGGGGGAATACTATGGCTACACCTTC	CASSPRQGEYYGYTF
-	TRBJ2-3	-	TRBV30	TGTGCCTGGAGGATAAATCCCCTACCAACAGATACGCAGTATTTT	CAWRINPLPTDTQYF
-	TRBJ2-5	TRBD1	TRBV10-3	TGTGCCATCAGCATGCCGGACAGGGGAGGAGGTAGGGAGACCCAGTACTTC	CAISMPDRGGGRETQYF
-	TRBJ2-5	TRBD1	TRBV5-4	TGTGCCAGCAGCTTGGAAGGGACAGGGGTAAAGACCCAGTACTTC	CASSLEGTGVKTQYF
-	TRBJ1-5	TRBD1	TRBV2	TGTGCCAGCGGAGGACAGGGGGATAGCAATCAGCCCCAGCATTTT	CASGGQGDSNQPQHF
-	TRBJ1-2	-	TRBV29-1	TGCAGCTTAAGCCAAACCGCGAACTATGGCTACACCTTC	CSLSQTANYGYTF
-	TRBJ1-2	TRBD1	TRBV7-2	TGTGCCAGCAGCCCCCGGGAGGGGGCGGCTTATTTGCGTGGCTACACCTTC	CASSPREGAAYLRGYTF
-	TRBJ1-2	-	TRBV7-8	TGTGCCAGCAGCTTATCCGGGACACCCTCCACCTTC	CASSLSGTPSTF
-	TRBJ1-3	-	TRBV9	TGTGCCAGCAGCGTAGGTTCAGGGGTAGCTGGAAACACCATATATTTT	CASSVGSGVAGNTIYF
once	TRBJ1-4	-	TRBV7-9	TGTGCCAGCAGCGTTCGAGCAACTAATGAAAAACTGTTTTTT	CASSVRATNEKLFF
-	TRBJ1-1	-	TRBV7-6	TGTGCCAGCAGCTTAGACCGGGACATGAACACTGAAGCTTTCTTT	CASSLDRDMNTEAFF
-	TRBJ1-6	TRBD1	TRBV27	TGTGCCAGCAGTTCTCACAGGGGGGATTCACCCCTCCACTTT	CASSSHRGDSPLHF
-	TRBJ2-3	-	TRBV5-6	TGTGCCAGCAGCTTGGGGCCCGAGGGGGGGAATACGCAGTATTTT	CASSLGPEGGNTQYF
-	TRBJ2-7	TRBD2	TRBV29-1	TGCAGCGTTGAGGGGCTAGCGGGGGGGTACTCCTACGAGCAGTACTTC	CSVEGLAGGYSYEQYF
few	TRBJ1-1	TRBD1	TRBV7-9	TGTGCCAGCAGCTCGTTTTGGACAGGGGGCGGCACTGAAGCTTTCTTT	CASSSFWTGGGTEAFF
-	TRBJ1-2	-	TRBV9	TGTGCCAGCGCCCGGCGGGGAAATGGCTACACCTTC	CASARRGNGYTF
-	TRBJ1-2	-	TRBV9	TGTGCCAGCAGCGCATCCGCAGGGCTGCCCTATGGCTACACCTTC	CASSASAGLPYGYTF
-	TRBJ1-5	-	TRBV30	TGTGCCTGGGCCTCTTCAGGGCAGAGCAATCAGCCCCAGCATTTT	CAWASSGQSNQPQHF
-	TRBJ1-1	-	TRBV5-1	TGCGCCAGCAGCTTGGCACTTAACACTGAAGCTTTCTTT	CASSLALNTEAFF